These 14 T cell receptor beta chains were sequenced from one sample in a study of T cells in Graves' hyperthyroidism and ophthalmopathy. Researchers amplified the TCR beta CDR3 regions from RNA transcripts. The HTBI set primed first-round TCR CDR3 RT-PCR. MiXCR was run by TCRdb on the multiplex PCR reads, yielding one entry per CDR3 protein. Of hundreds of thousands of distinct CDR3 sequences in the sample, about 45% were seen once. Sequencing input: peripheral blood or thyroid tissue (not recorded which). These receptors were collected from an adult man with Graves' disease, either hyperthyroidism or ophthalmopathy (not recorded which).

This clonotype appeared a single time. A much larger clone lies a single base off, so this may be a read error. The CDR3 DNA follows: TGTGCCAGCAGCTTAGTAAGTAGCTATAGCTACACCTTC. Protein sequence: CASSLVSSYSYTF. The genes are TRBV7-2 and TRBJ1-2; D is unresolved. CDR1 and CDR2 from the germline V gene are SGHTA and FQGNSA. CDR3 length equals 13 residues.

CDR3 in amino acids: CSGGVATGELFF. CDR3 coding DNA: TGCAGCGGCGGTGTGGCGACAGGCGAGCTGTTTTTT. The chain employs TRBV29-1 and TRBJ2-2, with a possible D match to TRBD1 (6 bases). Trimming took 7 bases from V and 11 from J, leaving 17 bases between them. CDR3 size: 12 residues. The germline gives CDR1 SQVTM, CDR2 ANQGSEA.

This clonotype was recorded only once. The chain has TRBV29-1 and TRBJ1-1; D gene uncertain. Germline-derived CDR1 and CDR2 are SQVTM and ANQGSEA. Trimming pared 6 bases from V and 6 bases from J, leaving 11 bases between. The CDR3 consists of 11 residues. The CDR3 sequence: CSVVGAAEAFF. The CDR3 DNA is TGCAGCGTCGTGGGAGCGGCTGAAGCTTTCTTT.

The rearrangement joins TRBV7-8 to TRBJ2-7; D gene uncertain. Germline values: CDR1 SGHVS, CDR2 FQNEAQ. The CDR3 is made up of 12 amino acids. Deletions cut 8 bases from V and 5 bases from J, with 13 bases between. The DNA for the CDR3 is TGTGCCAGCTCAGCCTCCCGTAACGAGCAGTACTTC. It codes for CASSASRNEQYF.

The chain has TRBV29-1 and TRBJ2-6; D possibly uses TRBD1 or TRBD2 (7 bases each). Trimming cost V 6 bases and J 0 bases, with 21 bases left between them. This CDR3 is 18 amino acids long. CDR1 is SQVTM, CDR2 ANQGSEA, per germline. CDR3: CSVDRDGGHSSGANVLTF. The CDR3 DNA reads TGCAGCGTAGACAGGGACGGGGGGCATAGCTCTGGGGCCAACGTCCTGACTTTC.

This clonotype was recorded only once. The V and J genes are TRBV10-3 and TRBJ2-7, with 8 bases matching TRBD2. Trimming took 4 bases from V and 3 from J; bases not matched to a gene: 14. In germline, CDR1 is ENHRY, CDR2 SYGVKD. The length of the CDR3 is 17 residues. This CDR3 reads CAISGGTGLAGGYEQYF. The CDR3 nucleotides are TGTGCCATCAGTGGGGGCACAGGACTAGCCGGCGGCTACGAGCAGTACTTC.

Concerning this clonotype: Here the CDR3 omits its conserved ending phenylalanine or tryptophan, so a read error is the likely source. The DNA is omitted, as the CDR3 cannot be located on it reliably, and the CDR3 follows TCRdb's listing. V gene TRBV20-1 combines with J gene TRBJ1-2; TRBD1 is the table's D call and was not checked against the DNA. The CDR3 extends over 8 residues, inclusive of both ends. Germline V gene sequence: CDR1 DFQATT, CDR2 SNEGSKA (reference sequence). CDR3 amino acids: CSARMGQG.

This clonotype was seen repeatedly, ten times or more. The V and J genes are TRBV9 and TRBJ1-2; tentative D call: TRBD1 (5 bases). V lost 4 bases, J lost 6 bases, and 10 bases lay in between. This CDR3 contains 12 residues. Germline loops: CDR1 SGDLS, CDR2 YYNGEE. The CDR3 here is CASSTRQNGYTF. The CDR3 DNA reads TGTGCCAGCAGCACCCGACAGAATGGCTACACCTTC.

A word on this clonotype: A much bigger clone sits one base away, suggesting this may be a read error. The V gene is TRBV5-1, the J gene TRBJ2-7; D possibly corresponds to TRBD1 (5 bases). V was trimmed by 1 base and J by 6 bases, leaving 11 bases between them. The CDR3 runs to 13 residues. CDR1 is SGHRS, CDR2 YFSETQ, per germline. CDR3: CASSLTGTCEQYF. CDR3 sequence (DNA): TGCGCCAGCAGCTTGACAGGCACCTGCGAGCAGTACTTC.

V usage is TRBV7-8 and J usage is TRBJ2-5, with 8 bases matching TRBD1. The CDR3 loop spans 15 amino acids. Germline CDR1 is SGHVS and CDR2 is FQNEAQ. The junction had 11 bases not matched to a gene; V was cut back by 6 bases and J by 5 bases. The CDR3 DNA reads as TGTGCCAGCAGTTCGTGGGGCAGGGGGCGGGAGACCCAGTACTTC. Protein sequence: CASSSWGRGRETQYF.

V is TRBV11-2 and J is TRBJ2-7; D is ambiguous. Trimming took 5 bases from V and 6 from J, leaving 11 bases between them. The V gene's germline CDR1 is SGHAT and CDR2 FQNNGV. CDR3 size: 12 residues. In DNA form, the CDR3 reads TGTGCCAGCAGCCAAGTCGGGCTCGAGCAGTACTTC. Residues: CASSQVGLEQYF.

In the case of this clonotype: A read error may produce the germline difference seen at one junction end. The chain links TRBV10-2 to TRBJ2-7; 13 bases match TRBD2. CDR1 and CDR2 from the germline V gene are WSHSY and SAAADI. This CDR3 contains 16 residues. The CDR3 here is CTSSPLGTSGAYEQYF. CDR3 nucleotide sequence: TGTACCAGCAGTCCCCTAGGGACTAGCGGGGCCTACGAGCAGTACTTC.

The rearrangement links TRBV6-1 to TRBJ1-1; TRBD1 agrees at 8 bases. The CDR3 has 16 amino acids. The V gene's germline CDR1 is MNHNS and CDR2 SASEGT. V was pared by 5 bases and J by 0 bases, with 8 bases of the junction left unmatched. The CDR3 nucleotides are TGTGCCAGCAGTTCAACAGGGGGGAATATGAACACTGAAGCTTTCTTT. Amino acids: CASSSTGGNMNTEAFF.

This clonotype was seen only a few times. The V and J genes are TRBV6-5 and TRBJ1-4, with unresolved D. This CDR3 is 15 amino acids long. Germline CDR1 MNHEY, CDR2 SVGAGI. V lost 2 bases, J lost 8 bases, and 15 bases lay in between. CDR3 protein: CASSYLPKGGEKLFF. The CDR3 DNA reads TGTGCCAGCAGTTACCTGCCCAAAGGAGGCGAAAAACTGTTTTTT.